This T cell receptor beta chain came from a study of PD-1 blockade in mismatch repair-deficient tumors. TCRdb's table, derived via immunoSEQ multiplex PCR, lists solely in-frame clones and lacks some. Of some 110,000 clones listed, roughly 80% are singletons. Trimming left V 5 bases short and J 4 bases short, with 17 bases between. The CDR3 runs to 15 residues. CDR1 and CDR2 from the germline V gene are LGHNT and FRNRAP. TCRs were sequenced from three patients responding to pembrolizumab. The TCR comes from an adult with mismatch repair-deficient cancer. The sample here was peripheral blood, taken 60 weeks after starting pembrolizumab. This chain joins TRBV12-5 and TRBJ2-5; the D gene is possibly TRBD2 (6 bases). As DNA, the CDR3 is TGTGCTAGTGGTCAAGGGACTTACCAAAGAGAGACCCAGTACTTC. Its protein is CASGQGTYQRETQYF.